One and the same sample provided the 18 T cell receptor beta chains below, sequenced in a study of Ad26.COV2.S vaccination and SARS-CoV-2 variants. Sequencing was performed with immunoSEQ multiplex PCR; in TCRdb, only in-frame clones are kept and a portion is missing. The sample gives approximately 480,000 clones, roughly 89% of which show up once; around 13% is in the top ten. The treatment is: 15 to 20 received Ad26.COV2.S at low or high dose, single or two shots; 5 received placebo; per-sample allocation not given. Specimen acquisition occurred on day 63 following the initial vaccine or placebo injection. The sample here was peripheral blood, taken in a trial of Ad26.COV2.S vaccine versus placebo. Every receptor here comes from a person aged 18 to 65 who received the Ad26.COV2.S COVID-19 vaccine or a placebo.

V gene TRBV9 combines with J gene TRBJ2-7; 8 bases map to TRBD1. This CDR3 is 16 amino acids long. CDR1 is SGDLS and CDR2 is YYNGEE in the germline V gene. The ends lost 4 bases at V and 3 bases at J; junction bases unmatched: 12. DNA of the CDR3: TGTGCCAGCAGCCCAGGGACAGGAGCACCAATCTACGAGCAGTACTTC. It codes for CASSPGTGAPIYEQYF. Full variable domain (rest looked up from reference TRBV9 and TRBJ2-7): DSGVTQTPKHLITATGQRVTLRCSPRSGDLSVYWYQQSLDQGLQFLIQYYNGEERAKGNILERFSAQQFPDLHSELNLSSLELGDSALYFCASSPGTGAPIYEQYFGPGTRLTVT.

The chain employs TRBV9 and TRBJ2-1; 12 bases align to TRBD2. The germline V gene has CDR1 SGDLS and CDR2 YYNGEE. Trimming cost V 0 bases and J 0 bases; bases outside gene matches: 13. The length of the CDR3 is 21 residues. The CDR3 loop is CASSVAPGGLAGQSSYNEQFF. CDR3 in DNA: TGTGCCAGCAGCGTAGCCCCTGGCGGACTAGCGGGACAAAGCTCCTACAATGAGCAGTTCTTC.

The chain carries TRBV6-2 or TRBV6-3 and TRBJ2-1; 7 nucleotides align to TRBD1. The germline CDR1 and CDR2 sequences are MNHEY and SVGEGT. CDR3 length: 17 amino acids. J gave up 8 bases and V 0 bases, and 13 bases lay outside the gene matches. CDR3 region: CASSYSTHKRQGDEQFF. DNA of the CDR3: TGTGCCAGCAGTTACTCGACCCACAAAAGACAGGGAGATGAGCAGTTCTTC.

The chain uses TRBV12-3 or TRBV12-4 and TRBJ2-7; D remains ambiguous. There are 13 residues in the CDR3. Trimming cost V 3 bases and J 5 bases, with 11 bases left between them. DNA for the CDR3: TGTGCCAGCAGTTTTTCCCTGAGCGACGAGCAGTACTTC. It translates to CASSFSLSDEQYF.

The CDR3 coding sequence is TGTGCCACCGGTGGGAGGTACAATCAGCCCCAGCATTTT. Residues: CATGGRYNQPQHF. The V gene is TRBV15, the J gene TRBJ1-5; D remains unclear. The CDR3 runs to 13 residues. The germline V gene has CDR1 LNHNV and CDR2 YYDKDF (reference sequence). V lost 8 bases and J 3 bases, leaving 11 bases between the germline ends.

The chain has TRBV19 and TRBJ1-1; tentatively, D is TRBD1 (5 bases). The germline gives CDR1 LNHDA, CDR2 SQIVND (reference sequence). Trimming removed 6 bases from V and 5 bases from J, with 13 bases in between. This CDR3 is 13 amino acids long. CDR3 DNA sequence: TGTGCCAGTAGATCCCAGGGAACGACTGAAGCTTTCTTT. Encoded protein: CASRSQGTTEAFF.

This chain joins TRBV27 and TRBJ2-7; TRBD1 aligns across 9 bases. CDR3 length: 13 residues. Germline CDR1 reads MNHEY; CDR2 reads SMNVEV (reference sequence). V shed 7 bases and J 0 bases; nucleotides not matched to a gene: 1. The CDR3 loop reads CASKQGASYEQYF. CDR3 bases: TGTGCCAGCAAACAGGGGGCCTCCTACGAGCAGTACTTC.

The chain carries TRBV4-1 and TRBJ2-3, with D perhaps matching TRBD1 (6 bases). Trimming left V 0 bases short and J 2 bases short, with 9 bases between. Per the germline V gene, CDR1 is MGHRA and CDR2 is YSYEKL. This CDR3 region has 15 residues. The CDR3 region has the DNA TGCGCCAGCAGCCAAGATGGGGACACCACAGATACGCAGTATTTT. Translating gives CASSQDGDTTDTQYF.

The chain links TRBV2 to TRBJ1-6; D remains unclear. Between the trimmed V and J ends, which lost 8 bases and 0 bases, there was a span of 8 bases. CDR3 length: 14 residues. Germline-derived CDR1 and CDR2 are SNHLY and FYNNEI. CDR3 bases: TGTGCCAGCCTCATGGGCTCCTATAATTCACCCCTCCACTTT. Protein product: CASLMGSYNSPLHF.

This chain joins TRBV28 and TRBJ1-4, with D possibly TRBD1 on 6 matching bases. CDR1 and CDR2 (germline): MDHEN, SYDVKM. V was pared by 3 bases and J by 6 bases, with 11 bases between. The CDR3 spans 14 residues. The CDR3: CASSLGGADEKLFF. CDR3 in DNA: TGTGCCAGCAGTTTGGGGGGGGCTGATGAAAAACTGTTTTTT.

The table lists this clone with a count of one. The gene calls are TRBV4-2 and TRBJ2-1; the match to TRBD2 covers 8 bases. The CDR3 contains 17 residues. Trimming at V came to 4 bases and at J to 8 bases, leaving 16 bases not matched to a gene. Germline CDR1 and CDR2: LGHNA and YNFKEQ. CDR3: CASSPFTQREGLDEQFF. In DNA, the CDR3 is TGTGCCAGCAGCCCCTTCACTCAACGGGAGGGTCTGGATGAGCAGTTCTTC.

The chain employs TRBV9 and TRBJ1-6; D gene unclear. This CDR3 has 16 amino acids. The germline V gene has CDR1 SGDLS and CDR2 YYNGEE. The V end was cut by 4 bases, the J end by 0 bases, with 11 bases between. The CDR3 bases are TGTGCCAGCAGCCCCGCGGCAGACTCCTATAATTCACCCCTCCACTTT. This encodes CASSPAADSYNSPLHF.

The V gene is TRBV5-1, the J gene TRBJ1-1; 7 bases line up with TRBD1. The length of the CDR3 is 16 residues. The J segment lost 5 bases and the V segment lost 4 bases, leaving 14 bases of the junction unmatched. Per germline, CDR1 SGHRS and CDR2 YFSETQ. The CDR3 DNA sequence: TGCGCCAGCAGCACCGCCCTAATTCAGGGGGATACTGAAGCTTTCTTT. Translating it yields CASSTALIQGDTEAFF.

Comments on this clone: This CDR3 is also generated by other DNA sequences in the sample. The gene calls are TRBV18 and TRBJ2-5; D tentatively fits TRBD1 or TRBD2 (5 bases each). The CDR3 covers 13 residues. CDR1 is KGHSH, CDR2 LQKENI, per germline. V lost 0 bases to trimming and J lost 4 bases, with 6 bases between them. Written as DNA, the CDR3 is TGTGCCAGCTCACCACCGAGGGGAGAGACCCAGTACTTC. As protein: CASSPPRGETQYF.

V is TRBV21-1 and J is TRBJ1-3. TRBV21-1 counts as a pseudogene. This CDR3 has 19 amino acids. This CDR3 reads CASSKVWGPDVSWGNTIYF. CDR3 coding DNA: TGTGCCAGCAGCAAAGTTTGGGGTCCCGACGTCTCTTGGGGAAACACCATATATTTT.

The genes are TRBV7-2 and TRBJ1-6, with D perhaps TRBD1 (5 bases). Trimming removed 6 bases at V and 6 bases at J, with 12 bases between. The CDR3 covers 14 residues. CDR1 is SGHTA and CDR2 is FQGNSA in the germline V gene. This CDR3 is CASRKRGGNSPLHF. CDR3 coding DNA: TGTGCCAGCAGAAAGCGTGGGGGTAATTCACCCCTCCACTTT.

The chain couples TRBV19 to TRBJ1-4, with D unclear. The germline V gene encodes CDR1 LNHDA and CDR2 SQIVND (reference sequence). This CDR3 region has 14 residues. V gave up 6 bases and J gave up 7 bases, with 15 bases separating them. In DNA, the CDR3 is TGTGCCAGTAGACCCCCGGTCCAGGTTGAAAAACTGTTTTTT. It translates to CASRPPVQVEKLFF.

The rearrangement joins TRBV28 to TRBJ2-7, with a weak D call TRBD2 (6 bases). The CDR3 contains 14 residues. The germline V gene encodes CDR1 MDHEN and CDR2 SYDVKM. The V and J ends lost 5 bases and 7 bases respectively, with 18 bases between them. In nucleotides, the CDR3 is TGTGCCAGCAGTCCCGGGACTTACCCCGGGGAGCAGTACTTC. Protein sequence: CASSPGTYPGEQYF.